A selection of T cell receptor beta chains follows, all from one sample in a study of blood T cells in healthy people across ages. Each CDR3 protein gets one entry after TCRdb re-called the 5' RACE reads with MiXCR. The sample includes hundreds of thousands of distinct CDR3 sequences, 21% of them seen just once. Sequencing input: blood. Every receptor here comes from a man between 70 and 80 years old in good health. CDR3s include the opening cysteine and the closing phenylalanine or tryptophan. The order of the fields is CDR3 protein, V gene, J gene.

CDR3aa: CSARVPGTSTDTQYF
v_gene: TRBV20-1
j_gene: TRBJ2-3

CDR3aa: CASSLYLGRPETQYF
v_gene: TRBV7-9
j_gene: TRBJ2-5

CDR3aa: CSVGDSGEGYTF
v_gene: TRBV29-1
j_gene: TRBJ1-2

CDR3aa: CASSHGPAYEQYF
v_gene: TRBV28
j_gene: TRBJ2-7

CDR3aa: CASSPEGQGQETQYF
v_gene: TRBV21-1
j_gene: TRBJ2-5

CDR3aa: CASSLGRLREQFF
v_gene: TRBV11-1
j_gene: TRBJ2-1

CDR3aa: CASEPGTSYSYNEQFF
v_gene: TRBV6-6
j_gene: TRBJ2-1

CDR3aa: CSVVPGLASRYEQYF
v_gene: TRBV29-1
j_gene: TRBJ2-7

CDR3aa: CASSLDRGGWDIQYF
v_gene: TRBV5-1
j_gene: TRBJ2-4

CDR3aa: CASSLVGGDEQYF
v_gene: TRBV13
j_gene: TRBJ2-7

CDR3aa: CASSPLRLAGSPGFEQYF
v_gene: TRBV12-3/TRBV12-4
j_gene: TRBJ2-7

CDR3aa: CASSDPRRGRGETQYF
v_gene: TRBV6-2/TRBV6-3
j_gene: TRBJ2-5

CDR3aa: CASSLAAGQETQYF
v_gene: TRBV5-1
j_gene: TRBJ2-5

CDR3aa: CASSEADGHNEQFF
v_gene: TRBV2
j_gene: NA

CDR3aa: CASSLQGPTYNEQFF
v_gene: TRBV12-3/TRBV12-4
j_gene: TRBJ2-1

CDR3aa: CSVDQTGGNYGYTF
v_gene: TRBV29-1
j_gene: TRBJ1-2

CDR3aa: CASSFEGGGPQHF
v_gene: TRBV27
j_gene: TRBJ1-5

CDR3aa: CATRREANNSPLHF
v_gene: TRBV10-3
j_gene: TRBJ1-6

CDR3aa: CASSARGTINEKLFF
v_gene: TRBV9
j_gene: TRBJ1-4

CDR3aa: CASSLGRARFTDTQYF
v_gene: TRBV11-2
j_gene: TRBJ2-3

CDR3aa: CASSQGQSNEKLFF
v_gene: TRBV4-1
j_gene: TRBJ1-4

CDR3aa: CASSLDIARYGYTF
v_gene: TRBV3-1
j_gene: TRBJ1-2